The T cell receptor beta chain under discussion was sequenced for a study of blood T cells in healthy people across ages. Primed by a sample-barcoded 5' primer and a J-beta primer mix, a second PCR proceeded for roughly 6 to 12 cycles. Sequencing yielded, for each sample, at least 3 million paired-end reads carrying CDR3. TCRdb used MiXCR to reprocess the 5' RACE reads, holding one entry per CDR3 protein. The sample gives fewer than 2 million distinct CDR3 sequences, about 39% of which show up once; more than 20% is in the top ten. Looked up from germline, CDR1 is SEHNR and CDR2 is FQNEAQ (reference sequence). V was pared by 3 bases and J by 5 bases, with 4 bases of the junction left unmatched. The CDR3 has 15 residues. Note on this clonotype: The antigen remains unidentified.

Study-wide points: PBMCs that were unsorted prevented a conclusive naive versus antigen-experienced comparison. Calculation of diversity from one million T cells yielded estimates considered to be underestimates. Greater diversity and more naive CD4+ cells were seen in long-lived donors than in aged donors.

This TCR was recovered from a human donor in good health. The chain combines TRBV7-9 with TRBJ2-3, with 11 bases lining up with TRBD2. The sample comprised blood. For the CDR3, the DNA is TGTGCCAGCAGCTTGACTAGCGGGGAAGGAGATACGCAGTATTTT. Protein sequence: CASSLTSGEGDTQYF.